The clone carrying this T cell receptor (beta chain) came up many times. Time point reported: technical triplicate 3. Germline trimming cut 1 base from V and 4 bases from J; bases unmatched to any gene: 11. CDR3 length: 16 residues. Germline CDR1 and CDR2: DFQATT and SNEGSKA (reference sequence). This entry is derived from a study of neurological immune-mediated disorders. TCRdb processed the 5' RACE reads anew with MiXCR; each CDR3 protein has one entry. The table shows about 44,000 distinct CDR3 sequences, with approximately 21% occurring only once. The chain is built from TRBV20-1 and TRBJ2-7; 9 bases line up with TRBD2. The specimen sequenced was PBMCs. This receptor was identified in a man aged 55 to 70 with HTLV-1-associated myelopathy (HAM/TSP). The CDR3 protein is CSARVGSGSGGYEQYF. The CDR3 DNA is TGCAGTGCTAGAGTTGGGAGCGGTAGCGGGGGTTACGAGCAGTACTTC.